This T cell receptor beta chain was recorded in a study of T cells after yellow fever vaccination. Overall study context: Where fractions had low cell numbers, libraries were prepared from them with the SMART-Seq v4 Ultra Low Input RNA kit.

TCR cDNA, made by 5'RACE template switching, carried an added universal primer site and UMIs. TCRdb recomputed calls from the 5' RACE reads with MiXCR, one row per CDR3 protein. This sample has a few hundred thousand distinct CDR3 sequences, with roughly 5.6% found just once. For this clonotype: Its antigen is currently unknown.

Study findings and constraints: Repertoires sorted by FACS could include abundant clonotypes that are contaminants from the bulk population.

The sequence derives from a man in his late teens or twenties who received the YFV17D yellow fever vaccine. The specimen was CD4+ T cells sorted from PBMCs, collected on the day of the yellow fever booster vaccination.

The CDR3 region has the DNA TGTGCCAGCAGCGCTGGGCGTCCGGGCTATGGCTACACCTTC. Translation: CASSAGRPGYGYTF. V is TRBV5-6 and J is TRBJ1-2; D is ambiguous. V dropped 4 bases and J dropped 4 bases, with 14 bases sitting between them. Germline V gene data show CDR1 as SGHDT and CDR2 as YYEEEE. There are 14 residues in the CDR3.